These 12 T cell receptor beta chains share one sample of origin, sequenced in a study of T cell changes during pregnancy in multiple sclerosis. TCRdb's table, derived via immunoSEQ multiplex PCR, lists solely in-frame clones and lacks some. The sample shows around 80,000 clones, roughly 96% of them seen only once. The sample here was peripheral blood, taken in the second trimester of pregnancy. These receptors originate from a female donor with multiple sclerosis, enrolled in a pregnancy study.

V usage is TRBV23-1 and J usage is TRBJ2-1, with TRBD2 matching over 12 bases. TRBV23-1 is designated an ORF whose function remains uncertain. With V trimmed by 0 bases and J by 6 bases, 15 bases remained unmatched. The CDR3 is 20 residues long. The DNA of the CDR3 is TGCGCCAGCAGTCAATCAGTCCGTCTAGCGGGAGGGCAGCCCGCCAATGAGCAGTTCTTC. As protein: CASSQSVRLAGGQPANEQFF.

This clone turned up a few times. V and J are TRBV2 and TRBJ2-7; 11 positions agree with TRBD1. The CDR3 loop spans 12 amino acids. Per the germline V gene, CDR1 is SNHLY and CDR2 is FYNNEI. The V segment lost 8 bases and the J segment 4 bases; nucleotides outside the gene matches: 1. CDR3 DNA: TGTGCCAGCGGACAGGGGGCGTACGAGCAGTACTTC. Amino acids: CASGQGAYEQYF.

This clone was seen a single time. V usage is TRBV9 and J usage is TRBJ2-2; TRBD2 matches 8 bases. This CDR3 has 15 amino acids. Germline V gene data show CDR1 as SGDLS and CDR2 as YYNGEE. The junction had 9 bases not matched to a gene; V was cut back by 5 bases and J by 6 bases. CDR3 protein: CASRGGGLVPGELFF. CDR3 bases: TGTGCCAGCAGAGGGGGGGGACTAGTGCCCGGGGAGCTGTTTTTT.

The V and J genes are TRBV7-6 and TRBJ1-1, with 8 positions matching TRBD1. CDR3 length: 16 residues. Trimming took 4 bases from V and 4 from J; bases not matched to a gene: 11. The V gene's germline CDR1 is SGHVS and CDR2 FNYEAQ. CDR3 sequence: CASSSTGGVGVTEAFF. CDR3 DNA sequence: TGTGCCAGCAGCTCTACAGGGGGGGTGGGAGTCACTGAAGCTTTCTTT.

This sequence joins TRBV30 and TRBJ2-7, with D unresolved. Deletions cut 0 bases from V and 3 bases from J, with 6 bases between. This CDR3 is built from 12 residues. Germline assignment: CDR1 GTSNPN and CDR2 SVGIG (reference sequence). CDR3 protein: CAWSVASYEQYF. CDR3 nucleotide sequence: TGTGCCTGGAGTGTGGCAAGCTACGAGCAGTACTTC.

The rearrangement joins TRBV30 to TRBJ1-1, with TRBD1 as a possible D gene (5 bases). Per germline, CDR1 GTSNPN and CDR2 SVGIG (reference sequence). The CDR3 extends over 13 amino acids. With 4 bases removed from V and 3 bases from J, the gap between germline ends came to 12 bases. The DNA for the CDR3 is TGTGCCTGGATCCCAGGAGGGGACACTGAAGCTTTCTTT. It encodes CAWIPGGDTEAFF.

The chain combines TRBV19 with TRBJ2-3; perhaps TRBD2 as D (5 bases). Germline CDR1 reads LNHDA; CDR2 reads SQIVND (reference sequence). The CDR3 runs to 16 residues. V lost 5 bases, J lost 3 bases, and 18 bases lay in between. The CDR3 spells CASSVRRQVPTDTQYF. DNA for the CDR3: TGTGCCAGTAGTGTCCGGAGGCAGGTACCTACAGATACGCAGTATTTT. The full variable domain, completed using reference TRBV19 and TRBJ2-3, is DGGITQSPKYLFRKEGQNVTLSCEQNLNHDAMYWYRQDPGQGLRLIYYSQIVNDFQKGDIAEGYSVSREKKESFPLTVTSAQKNPTAFYLCASSVRRQVPTDTQYFGPGTRLTVL.

The chain joins TRBV12-5 to TRBJ1-5, with D hard to call. V shed 3 bases and J shed 1 base, with 16 bases lying between them. The CDR3 totals 17 residues. Germline V lookup: CDR1 LGHNT, CDR2 FRNRAP. CDR3: CASGLDNRDTSNQPQHF. CDR3 nucleotide sequence: TGTGCTAGTGGTTTAGATAATAGAGACACAAGCAATCAGCCCCAGCATTTT.

The chain carries TRBV18 and TRBJ1-1, with D maybe TRBD1 (5 bases). The ends were cut back, 2 bases at V and 1 base at J, with 8 bases in the middle. This CDR3 comprises 14 residues. CDR1 KGHSH and CDR2 LQKENI come from the germline V gene. The CDR3 reads CASSPGRENTEAFF. DNA of the CDR3: TGTGCCAGCTCACCAGGCAGGGAGAACACTGAAGCTTTCTTT. Full variable domain (remainder filled in from reference TRBV18 and TRBJ1-1): NAGVMQNPRHLVRRRGQEARLRCSPMKGHSHVYWYRQLPEEGLKFMVYLQKENIIDESGMPKERFSAEFPKEGPSILRIQQVVRGDSAAYFCASSPGRENTEAFFGQGTRLTVV.

This chain connects TRBV7-6 to TRBJ2-2; TRBD2 is a possible D gene (6 bases). CDR1 is SGHVS, CDR2 FNYEAQ, per germline. This CDR3 contains 15 residues. The germline V and J ends were trimmed by 1 base and 6 bases, with 12 bases remaining between them. This chain's CDR3 is CASSLVPREAGELFF. CDR3 in DNA: TGTGCCAGCAGCTTAGTCCCCAGGGAGGCCGGGGAGCTGTTTTTT.

The chain is built from TRBV19 and TRBJ1-5; possibly TRBD1 for D (6 bases). CDR1 and CDR2 from the germline V gene are LNHDA and SQIVND (reference sequence). The ends were cut back, 7 bases at V and 0 bases at J, with 19 bases in the middle. This CDR3 comprises 17 residues. This CDR3 is CASKVQGEWTSNQPQHF. The CDR3 nucleotides are TGTGCCAGTAAGGTACAGGGCGAATGGACTAGCAATCAGCCCCAGCATTTT.

The V call is TRBV29-1, the J call TRBJ2-7; a weak D match, TRBD1 (6 bases). Germline loops: CDR1 SQVTM, CDR2 ANQGSEA. Deletions cut 0 bases from V and 3 bases from J, with 9 bases between. This CDR3 has 13 amino acids. The CDR3 nucleotides are TGCAGCGTTGAAGAGGCACAGGGCTACGAGCAGTACTTC. Translated: CSVEEAQGYEQYF.